The 21 T cell receptor beta chains reported below all come from one sample, sequenced in a study of human T cells and chemical hapten exposure. Described time point: patch test 2, 6 weeks after DPC sensitization. Treatment defined: therapeutic diphenylcyclopropenone sensitization with weekly scalp DPC. One entry per CDR3 protein results from TCRdb running MiXCR on the RACE reads. Found here are tens of thousands of distinct CDR3 sequences, around 9.6% of them singletons; the top ten hold 2.5%. This specimen consisted of whole blood, obtained in connection with sensitization to the hapten diphenylcyclopropenone (DPC). These receptors all come from a woman under 40 with alopecia areata. Some clones in this sample may be carry-over from other donors' samples.

This clonotype came up many times. This rearrangement joins TRBV7-8 to TRBJ2-7, with TRBD1 identical over 7 bases. CDR1 and CDR2 (germline): SGHVS, FQNEAQ. This CDR3 has 14 amino acids. V lost 1 base to trimming and J lost 4 bases; unmatched junction nucleotides: 4. The CDR3 region is CASSLGGQPYEQYF. CDR3 nucleotide sequence: TGTGCCAGCAGCTTAGGGGGACAGCCATACGAGCAGTACTTC.

The CDR3 is CASNREGLARDEQYF. The CDR3 nucleotides read TGTGCCAGCAACAGGGAGGGCCTAGCTCGGGACGAGCAGTACTTC. The V call is TRBV9, the J call TRBJ2-7; the D gene is possibly TRBD2 (7 bases). The germline gives CDR1 SGDLS, CDR2 YYNGEE. Trimming cost V 6 bases and J 5 bases, with 21 bases left between them. The CDR3 has 15 residues.

This clonotype was found many times. This sequence joins TRBV12-3 or TRBV12-4 and TRBJ1-5, with D tentatively TRBD1 (6 bases). This CDR3 region has 16 residues. V was clipped by 5 bases and J by 4 bases, with 18 bases between them. The CDR3 sequence is CASSGGYGGRNQPQHF. CDR3 in DNA: TGTGCCAGCAGTGGAGGGTATGGGGGCCGTAATCAGCCCCAGCATTTT.

This clonotype was counted at least ten times. The J gene is TRBJ2-4, the V gene TRBV23-1; D tentatively reads TRBD1 or TRBD2 (5 bases each). TRBV23-1 is reported as an ORF; its role is uncertain. This CDR3 is 15 amino acids long. Trimming pared 4 bases from V and 1 base from J, leaving 11 bases between. This CDR3 reads CASSPSEGAKNIQYF. The CDR3 coding sequence is TGCGCCAGCAGTCCCTCTGAGGGGGCCAAAAACATTCAGTACTTC.

This clonotype was seen just once. This chain uses TRBV5-1 with TRBJ2-7; the match to TRBD2 covers 10 bases. After removal of 1 base from V and 2 bases from J, the junction contained 3 bases not matched to a gene. Germline V gives CDR1 SGHRS, CDR2 YFSETQ. The CDR3 extends over 15 amino acids. The CDR3 protein is CASSLTSGVTYEQYF. The CDR3 region has the DNA TGCGCCAGCAGCTTGACTAGCGGGGTTACCTACGAGCAGTACTTC.

This clonotype has at least ten counts. The chain carries TRBV29-1 and TRBJ2-1; D call uncertain. This CDR3 spans 11 amino acids. V gave up 6 bases and J gave up 7 bases, with 10 bases separating them. The germline V gene has CDR1 SQVTM and CDR2 ANQGSEA. CDR3 sequence: CSVLWPNEQFF. The DNA for the CDR3 is TGCAGCGTACTCTGGCCGAATGAGCAGTTCTTC.

Many counts were recorded for this clonotype. A far larger clone is off by one base, so a read error is likely. The genes are TRBV3-1 and TRBJ2-7; D not resolved. This CDR3 comprises 12 residues. Germline values: CDR1 LGHDT, CDR2 YNNKEL (reference sequence). The V and J ends lost 4 bases and 2 bases respectively, with 6 bases between them. The CDR3 sequence: CASSPSPYEQYF. The CDR3 DNA is TGTGCCAGCAGCCCGAGCCCCTACGAGCAGTACTTC.

This clonotype appeared many times. The chain recombines TRBV12-2 with TRBJ2-5; whether TRBD1, the table's D call, matches the DNA was not checked. TRBV12-2 counts as a pseudogene. The length of the CDR3 is 15 residues. The CDR3 region has the DNA TGTGCAAGTCGCTCTAGCGGGGGGGCCGTTGAGACCCAGTACTTC. Protein: CASRSSGGAVETQYF.

The table lists this clonotype with many counts. The chain joins TRBV12-3 or TRBV12-4 to TRBJ2-1; D possibly matches TRBD1 or TRBD2 (5 bases each). There are 14 residues in the CDR3. V was cut by 6 bases and J by 5 bases, with 14 bases left in between. The CDR3 nucleotides read TGTGCCAGCAGGGCCGGGACGAAGCACAATGAGCAGTTCTTC. Translated, it gives CASRAGTKHNEQFF.

This clonotype was seen repeatedly, ten times or more. The chain joins TRBV6-2 or TRBV6-3 to TRBJ2-7; 11 bases are shared with TRBD1. The V and J ends lost 6 bases and 0 bases, in that order; junction bases with no gene match: 7. Germline CDR1 and CDR2: MNHEY and SVGEGT. This CDR3 has 16 amino acids. DNA for the CDR3: TGTGCCAGCAGCCCCCTGGGGACAGGGGGCTCCTACGAGCAGTACTTC. Encoded protein: CASSPLGTGGSYEQYF.

This clonotype was observed many times. The chain's CDR3 is CASSEARVSNEKLFF. The CDR3, as DNA: TGTGCCAGCAGTGAAGCCCGGGTTTCGAATGAAAAACTGTTTTTT. This chain connects TRBV6-1 to TRBJ1-4; D is ambiguous. The germline CDR1 and CDR2 sequences are MNHNS and SASEGT. The V end lost 0 bases, the J end lost 5 bases, and 10 bases lay between the germline ends. CDR3 length: 15 amino acids.

Ten or more counts support this clonotype. This rearrangement joins TRBV7-2 to TRBJ1-2; D is perhaps TRBD1 (6 bases). The CDR3 is 14 residues long. CDR1 is SGHTA and CDR2 is FQGNSA in the germline V gene. Trimming stripped 5 bases from V and 0 bases from J, with 10 bases between. CDR3 residues: CASSHRDSNYGYTF. For the CDR3, the DNA is TGTGCCAGCAGCCACAGGGACTCTAACTATGGCTACACCTTC.

This clonotype was seen repeatedly, ten times or more. The chain couples TRBV7-3 to TRBJ2-2; a possible D gene is TRBD1 (5 bases). CDR1 SGHTA and CDR2 FQGTGA come from the germline V gene. V was shortened by 2 bases and J by 6 bases, with 10 bases between the two germline ends. The CDR3 consists of 14 residues. CDR3 loop: CASSLVQGSGELFF. In nucleotides, the CDR3 is TGTGCCAGCAGCTTAGTGCAGGGATCCGGGGAGCTGTTTTTT.

This clonotype was seen at least ten times. The chain links TRBV7-8 to TRBJ2-1; the match to TRBD2 covers 9 bases. The CDR3 is made up of 16 amino acids. The V gene end was trimmed by 5 bases and the J gene end by 8 bases; junction bases not matched to a gene: 13. CDR1 is SGHVS and CDR2 is FQNEAQ in the germline V gene. The CDR3 region is CASSRDPAGGPDEQFF. The DNA for the CDR3 is TGTGCCAGCAGCCGGGACCCTGCGGGGGGGCCGGATGAGCAGTTCTTC.

This clonotype has at least ten counts. This chain uses TRBV20-1 with TRBJ1-2; TRBD1 matches 7 bases. This CDR3 contains 13 residues. In germline, CDR1 is DFQATT, CDR2 SNEGSKA (reference sequence). J lost 3 bases, V lost 2 bases, and 3 bases had no gene match. CDR3 amino acids: CSARPQGDYGYTF. As DNA, the CDR3 is TGCAGTGCTAGACCTCAGGGGGACTATGGCTACACCTTC.

At least ten counts were recorded for this clonotype. The genes are TRBV7-8 and TRBJ2-3; 8 bases map to TRBD1. CDR3 size: 15 residues. With V trimmed by 4 bases and J by 3 bases, 6 bases remained unmatched. Germline CDR1 SGHVS, CDR2 FQNEAQ. CDR3 sequence (DNA): TGTGCCAGCAGCTCACAGGGGGTTTGGACAGATACGCAGTATTTT. Translated, it gives CASSSQGVWTDTQYF. Supplemented by reference TRBV7-8 and TRBJ2-3, the full variable domain reads GAGVSQSPRYKVAKRGQDVALRCDPISGHVSLFWYQQALGQGPEFLTYFQNEAQLDKSGLPSDRFFAERPEGSVSTLKIQRTQQEDSAVYLCASSSQGVWTDTQYFGPGTRLTVL.

This clonotype has just a few counts. CDR3 in DNA: TGCGCCAGCAGCCAAGATTTGGCAGCAGATACGCAGTATTTT. Residues: CASSQDLAADTQYF. V usage is TRBV4-3 and J usage is TRBJ2-3; D is unclear. This CDR3 is 14 amino acids long. Per the germline V gene, CDR1 is LGHNA and CDR2 is YSLEER. The V gene lost 0 bases and the J gene lost 4 bases, with 8 bases spanning the gap.

This clonotype was seen repeatedly, ten times or more. V usage is TRBV12-3 or TRBV12-4 and J usage is TRBJ2-3; D is perhaps TRBD1 (6 bases). This CDR3 comprises 15 residues. V was trimmed by 7 bases and J by 6 bases, leaving 20 bases between them. The CDR3 is CASTQTGSGRDTQYF. In DNA form, the CDR3 reads TGTGCCAGCACCCAGACAGGTTCCGGTAGGGATACGCAGTATTTT.

This clonotype was counted ten times or more. The V call is TRBV19, the J call TRBJ1-5; D gene ambiguous. This CDR3 spans 14 amino acids. Germline V gene lookup returns CDR1 LNHDA and CDR2 SQIVND (reference sequence). Trimming removed 4 bases at V and 0 bases at J, with 7 bases between. The CDR3 spells CASSRRSSNQPQHF. Written as DNA, the CDR3 is TGTGCCAGTAGTAGAAGAAGTAGCAATCAGCCCCAGCATTTT.

This clonotype was recorded at least ten times. The V call is TRBV25-1, the J call TRBJ2-2; D is perhaps TRBD1 (7 bases). This CDR3 is 16 amino acids long. Deletions cut 0 bases from V and 3 bases from J, with 11 bases between. CDR1 MGHDK and CDR2 SYGVNS come from the germline V gene. The CDR3 region is CASSEYRGADTGELFF. In nucleotides, the CDR3 is TGTGCCAGCAGTGAATACAGGGGGGCTGACACCGGGGAGCTGTTTTTT.

This clonotype was recorded at least ten times. This rearrangement joins TRBV29-1 to TRBJ1-3; TRBD1 agrees at 9 bases. The CDR3 totals 13 residues. Germline CDR1 and CDR2: SQVTM and ANQGSEA. V lost 7 bases, J lost 4 bases, and 5 bases stayed unmatched. The DNA of the CDR3 is TGCAGCGCACAGGGGGCATTGGGAAACACCATATATTTT. Protein sequence: CSAQGALGNTIYF.